This T cell receptor beta chain was captured by sequencing in a study of cytomegalovirus exposure and HLA in healthy donors. Study results and caveats: For most TCR beta V segments, an earlier analysis put the productive rate at about 90% or about 30% of the time.

V lost 6 bases to trimming and J lost 3 bases, with 17 bases between them. The CDR3 is 15 residues long. The germline CDR1 and CDR2 sequences are MNHNS and SASEGT. The PCR contained 60 Vbeta and 13 Jbeta primers. Using immunoSEQ multiplex PCR, the repertoire was profiled, and TCRdb retains in-frame clones only, with some absent. The sample includes approximately 250,000 clones, around 80% of them seen just once. In the case of this clone: Its antigen remains unknown.

Sequencing was performed on PBMCs. The chain is built from TRBV6-1 and TRBJ1-1, with D perhaps matching TRBD1 (5 bases). The clonotype was recovered from a boy between 10 and 17 years old in good health and CMV-seronegative. The CDR3 sequence is CASRAKQGWDTEAFF. The CDR3, as DNA: TGTGCCAGCAGAGCGAAGCAGGGTTGGGACACTGAAGCTTTCTTT.